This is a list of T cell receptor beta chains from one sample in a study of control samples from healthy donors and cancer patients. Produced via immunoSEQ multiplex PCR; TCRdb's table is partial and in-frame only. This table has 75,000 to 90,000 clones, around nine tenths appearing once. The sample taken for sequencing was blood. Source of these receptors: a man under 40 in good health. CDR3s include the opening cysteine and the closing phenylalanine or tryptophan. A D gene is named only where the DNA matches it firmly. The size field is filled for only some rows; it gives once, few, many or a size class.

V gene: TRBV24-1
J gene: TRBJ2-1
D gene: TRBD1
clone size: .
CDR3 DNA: TGTGCCACCAGTGATCGGGACAGGGGGCCCTACAATGAGCAGTTCTTC
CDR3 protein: CATSDRDRGPYNEQFF

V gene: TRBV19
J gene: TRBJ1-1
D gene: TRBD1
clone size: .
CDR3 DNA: TGTGCCAGTAGTATCGGGACAGGGAACACTGAAGCTTTCTTT
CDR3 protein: CASSIGTGNTEAFF

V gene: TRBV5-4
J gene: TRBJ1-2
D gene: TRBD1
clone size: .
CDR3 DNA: TGTGCCAGCAGTCGGCGGACAGGGGGCGCCCAGGCTGGCTACACCTTC
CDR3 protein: CASSRRTGGAQAGYTF

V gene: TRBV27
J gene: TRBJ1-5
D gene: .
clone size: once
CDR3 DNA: TGTGCCAGCAGTTTATCCCCCCATAGCAATCAGCCCCAGCATTTT
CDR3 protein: CASSLSPHSNQPQHF

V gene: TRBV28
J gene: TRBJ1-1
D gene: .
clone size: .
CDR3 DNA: TGTGCCAGCAGTTTATTCCGAGTCGCGAACACTGAAGCTTTCTTT
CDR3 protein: CASSLFRVANTEAFF

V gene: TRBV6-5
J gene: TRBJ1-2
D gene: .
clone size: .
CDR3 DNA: TGTGCCACCGACAGCACCGACCGAGCTGGCTACACCTTC
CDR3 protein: CATDSTDRAGYTF

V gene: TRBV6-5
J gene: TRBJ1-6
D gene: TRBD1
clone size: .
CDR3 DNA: TGTGCTACCCGGGACAGGGTCAATTCACCCCTCCACTTT
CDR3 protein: CATRDRVNSPLHF

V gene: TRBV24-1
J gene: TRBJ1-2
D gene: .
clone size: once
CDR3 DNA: TGTGCCACCAGTGATACGGGGCAAGGGCGTGGCTACACCTTC
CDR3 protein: CATSDTGQGRGYTF

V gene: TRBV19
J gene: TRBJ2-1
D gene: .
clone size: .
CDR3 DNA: TGTGCCAGTAGTACCAGGGAGGCGCGGGAGCAGTTCTTC
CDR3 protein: CASSTREAREQFF

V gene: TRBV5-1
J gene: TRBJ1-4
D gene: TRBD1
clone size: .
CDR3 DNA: TGCGCCAGCAGCTCCGGACAGGGTACTGAAAAACTGTTTTTT
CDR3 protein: CASSSGQGTEKLFF

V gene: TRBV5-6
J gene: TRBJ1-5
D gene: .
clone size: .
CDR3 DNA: TGTGCCAGCAGCTTGTCCGGAGGGTACCAGCCCCAGCATTTT
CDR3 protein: CASSLSGGYQPQHF

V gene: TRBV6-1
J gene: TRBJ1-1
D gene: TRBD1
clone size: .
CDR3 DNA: TGTGCCAGCAGTGAAGCCTGGACAGGGGACACTGAAGCTTTCTTT
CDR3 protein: CASSEAWTGDTEAFF

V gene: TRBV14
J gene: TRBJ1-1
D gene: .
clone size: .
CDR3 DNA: TGTGCCAGCAGCCAAGCAGGGCGAGCTTTCTTT
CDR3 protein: CASSQAGRAFF

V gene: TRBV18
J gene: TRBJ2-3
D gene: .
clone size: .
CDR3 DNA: TGTGCCAGCTCACCCCCGGTCAGCACAGATACGCAGTATTTT
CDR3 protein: CASSPPVSTDTQYF

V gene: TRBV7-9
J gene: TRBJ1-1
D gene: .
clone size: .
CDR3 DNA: TGTGCCAGCAGCCACGACAGTACAGATGAAGCTTTCTTT
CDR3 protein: CASSHDSTDEAFF

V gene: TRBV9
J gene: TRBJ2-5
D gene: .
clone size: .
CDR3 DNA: TGTGCCAGCGAACGGAGGCAAGAGACCCAGTACTTC
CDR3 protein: CASERRQETQYF

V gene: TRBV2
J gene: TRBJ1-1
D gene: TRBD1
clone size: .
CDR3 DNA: TGTGCCAGCAGTGGACAGGGGCGGGATGAAGCTTTCTTT
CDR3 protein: CASSGQGRDEAFF

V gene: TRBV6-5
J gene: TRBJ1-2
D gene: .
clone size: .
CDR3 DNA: TGTGCCAGCAGTTCCAGGGGACTCCTGGGAGACGGTGGCTACACCTTC
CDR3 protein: CASSSRGLLGDGGYTF

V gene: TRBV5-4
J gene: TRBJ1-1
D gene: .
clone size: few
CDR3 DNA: TGTGCCAGCACCCGGGGGGGGAACACTGAAGCTTTCTTT
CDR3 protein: CASTRGGNTEAFF

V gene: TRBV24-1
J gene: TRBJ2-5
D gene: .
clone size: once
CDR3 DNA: TGTGCCACCAGAAGACAGTCAGGGGAGACCCAGTACTTC
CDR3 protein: CATRRQSGETQYF

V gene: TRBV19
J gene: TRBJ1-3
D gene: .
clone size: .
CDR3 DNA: TGTGCCGGTAGAAGCGACAGGGGAAACACCATATATTTT
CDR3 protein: CAGRSDRGNTIYF

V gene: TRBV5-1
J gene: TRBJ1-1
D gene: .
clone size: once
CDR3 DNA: TGCGCCAGCAGCTTGTCAGTGGATTTAGGCACTGAAGCTTTCTTT
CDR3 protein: CASSLSVDLGTEAFF

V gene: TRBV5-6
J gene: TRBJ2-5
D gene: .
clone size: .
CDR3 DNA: TGTGCCAGCAGCGTCCCCGGGGTACCAGAGACCCAGTACTTC
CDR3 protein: CASSVPGVPETQYF

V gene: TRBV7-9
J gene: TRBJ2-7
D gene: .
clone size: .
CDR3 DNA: TGTGCCAGCAGCTCACTAGAGGGGCCCCACTCCTACGAGCAGTACTTC
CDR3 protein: CASSSLEGPHSYEQYF

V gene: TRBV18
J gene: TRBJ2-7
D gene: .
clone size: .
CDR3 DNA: TGTGCCAGCTCACCACTAACGACGACTCTCACTTACTACGAGCAGTACTTC
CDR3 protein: CASSPLTTTLTYYEQYF

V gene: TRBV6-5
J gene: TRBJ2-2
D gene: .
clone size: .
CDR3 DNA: TGTGCCAGCCGAACTGAGGACCGCACCGGGGAGCTGTTTTTT
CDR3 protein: CASRTEDRTGELFF

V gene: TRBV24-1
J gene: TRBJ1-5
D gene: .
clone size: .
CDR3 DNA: TGTGCCACCAGCGAGGACAGTTCTAGCAATCAGCCCCAGCATTTT
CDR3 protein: CATSEDSSSNQPQHF

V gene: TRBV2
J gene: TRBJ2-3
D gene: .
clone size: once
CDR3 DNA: TGTGCCAGCACTTCACAGGGAGTCGGCACAGATACGCAGTATTTT
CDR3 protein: CASTSQGVGTDTQYF

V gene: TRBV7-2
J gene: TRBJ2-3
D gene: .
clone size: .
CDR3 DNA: TGTGCCAGCAGCTTAGCGGGGGGGCCGATAGATACGCAGTATTTT
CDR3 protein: CASSLAGGPIDTQYF

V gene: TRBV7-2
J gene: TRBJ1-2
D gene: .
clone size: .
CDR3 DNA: TGTGCCAGCAGCTTAGGAAGGGAGTATTATGGCTACACCTTC
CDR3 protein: CASSLGREYYGYTF

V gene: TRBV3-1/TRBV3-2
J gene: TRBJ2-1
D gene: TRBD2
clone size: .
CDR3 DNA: TGTGCCAGCAGCCAAGGGGGACTAGCGACTTCTTTCCACAATGAGCAGTTCTTC
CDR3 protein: CASSQGGLATSFHNEQFF

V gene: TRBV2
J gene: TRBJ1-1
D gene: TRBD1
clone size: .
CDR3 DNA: TGTGCCAGCAGGACTGGACAGGTGTACACTGAAGCTTTCTTT
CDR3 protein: CASRTGQVYTEAFF

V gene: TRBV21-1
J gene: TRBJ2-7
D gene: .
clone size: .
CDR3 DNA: TGTGCCAGCAGCACCCATTTTACCCGGGAACGATACGAGCAGTACTTC
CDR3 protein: CASSTHFTRERYEQYF

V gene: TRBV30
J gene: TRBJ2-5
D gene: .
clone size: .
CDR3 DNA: TGTGCCTGGAACCTGGGGGGGCGTATAGAGACCCAGTACTTC
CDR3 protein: CAWNLGGRIETQYF

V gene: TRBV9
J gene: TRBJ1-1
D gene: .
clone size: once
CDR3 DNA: TGTGCCAGCAGCGTAGACGGGGTGACTGAAGCTTTCTTT
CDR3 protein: CASSVDGVTEAFF

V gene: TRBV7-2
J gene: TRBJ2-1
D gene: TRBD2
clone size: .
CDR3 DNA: TGTGCCAGCAGCTTAGCGGGACTAGCGGGCTTTGGAGAGCAGTTCTTC
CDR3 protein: CASSLAGLAGFGEQFF

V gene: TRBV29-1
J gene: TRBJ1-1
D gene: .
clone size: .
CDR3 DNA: TGCAGCGTTGAAGATTTTTACGGGGGCCCCGAAGCTTTCTTT
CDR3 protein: CSVEDFYGGPEAFF

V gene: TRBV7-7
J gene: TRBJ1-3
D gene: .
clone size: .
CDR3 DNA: TGTGCCAGCAGTCCCGGGTCGGGTGGTGGAGGAAACACCATATATTTT
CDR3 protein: CASSPGSGGGGNTIYF

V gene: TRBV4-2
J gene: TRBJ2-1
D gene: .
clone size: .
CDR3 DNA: TGTGCCAGCAGCCAAGACGGAGGGACTGATGAGCAGTTCTTC
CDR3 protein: CASSQDGGTDEQFF

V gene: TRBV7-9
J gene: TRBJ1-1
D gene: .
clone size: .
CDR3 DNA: TGTGCCAGCAGCTCGTTACTGTCCACTGAAGCTTTCTTT
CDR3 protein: CASSSLLSTEAFF

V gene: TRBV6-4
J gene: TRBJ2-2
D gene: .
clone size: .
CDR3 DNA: TGTGCCAGCAGAAGGACAGATCACGGATTCACCGGGGAGCTGTTTTTT
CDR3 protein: CASRRTDHGFTGELFF

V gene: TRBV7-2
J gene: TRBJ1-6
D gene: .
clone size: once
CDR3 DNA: TGTGCCAGCAGCTTGAGGAGGTCGGGATACCCCCTCCACTTT
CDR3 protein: CASSLRRSGYPLHF

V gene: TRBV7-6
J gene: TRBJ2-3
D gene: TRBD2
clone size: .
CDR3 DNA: TGTGCCAGCAGCTTAAGGGTTAGCGGGACCACAGATACGCAGTATTTT
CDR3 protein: CASSLRVSGTTDTQYF